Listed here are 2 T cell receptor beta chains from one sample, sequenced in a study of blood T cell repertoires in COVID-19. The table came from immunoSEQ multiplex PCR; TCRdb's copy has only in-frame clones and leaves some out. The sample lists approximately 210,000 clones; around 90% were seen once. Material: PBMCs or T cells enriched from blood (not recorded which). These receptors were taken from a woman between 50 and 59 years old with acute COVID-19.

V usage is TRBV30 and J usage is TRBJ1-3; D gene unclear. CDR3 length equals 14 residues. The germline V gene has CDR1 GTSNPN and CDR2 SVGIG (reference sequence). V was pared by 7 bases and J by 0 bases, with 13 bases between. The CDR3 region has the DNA TGTGCCTCCATCATGGGGAGCTCTGGAAACACCATATATTTT. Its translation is CASIMGSSGNTIYF.

The DNA of the CDR3 is TGTGCCAGCAGCCAACGAGCGGGAGTAGAGACCCAGTACTTC. Protein: CASSQRAGVETQYF. The chain has TRBV7-9 and TRBJ2-5; 8 bases map to TRBD2. Germline V gene lookup returns CDR1 SEHNR and CDR2 FQNEAQ (reference sequence). The ends lost 5 bases at V and 4 bases at J; junction bases unmatched: 6. The CDR3 covers 14 residues.